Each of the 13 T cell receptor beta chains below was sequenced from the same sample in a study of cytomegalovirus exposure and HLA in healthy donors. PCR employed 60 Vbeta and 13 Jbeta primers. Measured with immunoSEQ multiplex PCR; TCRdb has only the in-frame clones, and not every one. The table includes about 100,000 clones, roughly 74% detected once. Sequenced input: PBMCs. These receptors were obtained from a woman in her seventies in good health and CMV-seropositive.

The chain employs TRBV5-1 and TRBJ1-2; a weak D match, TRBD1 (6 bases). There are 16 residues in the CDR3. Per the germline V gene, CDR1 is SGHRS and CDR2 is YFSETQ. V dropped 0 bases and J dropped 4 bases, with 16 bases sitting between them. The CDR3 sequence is CASSLGNRVDGYGYTF. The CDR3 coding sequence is TGCGCCAGCAGCTTGGGGAACAGGGTGGATGGCTATGGCTACACCTTC.

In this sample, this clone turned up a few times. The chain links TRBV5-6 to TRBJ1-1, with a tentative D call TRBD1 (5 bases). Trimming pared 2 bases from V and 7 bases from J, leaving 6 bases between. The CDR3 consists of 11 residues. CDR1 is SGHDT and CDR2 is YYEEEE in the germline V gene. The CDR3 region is CASSFDSEAFF. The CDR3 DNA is TGTGCCAGCAGCTTTGACAGTGAAGCTTTCTTT.

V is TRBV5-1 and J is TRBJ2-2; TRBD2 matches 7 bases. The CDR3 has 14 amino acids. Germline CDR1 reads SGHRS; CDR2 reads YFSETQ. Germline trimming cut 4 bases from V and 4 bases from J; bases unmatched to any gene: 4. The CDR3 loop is CASSGGGGTGELFF. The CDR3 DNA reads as TGCGCCAGCAGCGGGGGGGGAGGCACCGGGGAGCTGTTTTTT.

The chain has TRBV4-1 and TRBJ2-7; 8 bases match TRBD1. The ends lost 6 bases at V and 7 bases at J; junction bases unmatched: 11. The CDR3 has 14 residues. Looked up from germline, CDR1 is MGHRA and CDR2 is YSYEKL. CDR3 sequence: CASSMGQGAREQYF. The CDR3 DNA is TGCGCCAGCAGTATGGGGCAGGGGGCGAGGGAGCAGTACTTC.

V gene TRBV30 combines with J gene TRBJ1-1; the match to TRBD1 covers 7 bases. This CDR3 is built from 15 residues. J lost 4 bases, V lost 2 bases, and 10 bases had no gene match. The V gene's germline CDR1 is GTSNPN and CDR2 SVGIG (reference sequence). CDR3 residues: CAWSNQGVGGTEAFF. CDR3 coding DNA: TGTGCCTGGAGTAACCAGGGGGTGGGAGGCACTGAAGCTTTCTTT.

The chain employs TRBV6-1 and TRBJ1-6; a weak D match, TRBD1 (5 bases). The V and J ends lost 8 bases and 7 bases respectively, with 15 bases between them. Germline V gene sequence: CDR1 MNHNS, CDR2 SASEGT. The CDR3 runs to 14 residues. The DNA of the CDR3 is TGTGCCAGCTCCCAAGGGCAGGGCAATTCACCCCTCCACTTT. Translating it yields CASSQGQGNSPLHF.

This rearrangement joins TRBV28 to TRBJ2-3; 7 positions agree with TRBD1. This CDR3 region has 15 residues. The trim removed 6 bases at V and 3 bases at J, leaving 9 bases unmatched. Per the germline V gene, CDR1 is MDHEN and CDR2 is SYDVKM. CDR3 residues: CASSRTGENTDTQYF. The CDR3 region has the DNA TGTGCCAGCAGCCGTACAGGGGAAAATACAGATACGCAGTATTTT. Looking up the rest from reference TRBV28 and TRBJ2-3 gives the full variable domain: DVKVTQSSRYLVKRTGEKVFLECVQDMDHENMFWYRQDPGLGLRLIYFSYDVKMKEKGDIPEGYSVSREKKERFSLILESASTNQTSMYLCASSRTGENTDTQYFGPGTRLTVL.

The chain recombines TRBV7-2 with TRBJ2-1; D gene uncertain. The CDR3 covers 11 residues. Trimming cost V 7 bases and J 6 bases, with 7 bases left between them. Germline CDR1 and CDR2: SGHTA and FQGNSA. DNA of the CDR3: TGTGCCAGCAACATCGCCAATGAGCAGTTCTTC. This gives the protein CASNIANEQFF.

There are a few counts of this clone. CDR3 nucleotide sequence: TGTGCCAGCAGCCAAGAACAGGGCTCTGGGGCCAACGTCCTGACTTTC. Encoded protein: CASSQEQGSGANVLTF. The V call is TRBV4-2, the J call TRBJ2-6; maybe TRBD1 (6 bases). The germline V gene encodes CDR1 LGHNA and CDR2 YNFKEQ. Trimming stripped 0 bases from V and 0 bases from J, with 6 bases between. The CDR3 runs to 16 residues.

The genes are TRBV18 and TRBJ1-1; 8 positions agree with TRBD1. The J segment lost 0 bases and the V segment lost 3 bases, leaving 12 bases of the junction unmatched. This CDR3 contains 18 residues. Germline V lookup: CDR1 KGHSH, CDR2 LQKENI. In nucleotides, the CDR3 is TGTGCCAGCTCACCCAGGGGACAGGCCGAAGGAATGAACACTGAAGCTTTCTTT. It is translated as CASSPRGQAEGMNTEAFF.

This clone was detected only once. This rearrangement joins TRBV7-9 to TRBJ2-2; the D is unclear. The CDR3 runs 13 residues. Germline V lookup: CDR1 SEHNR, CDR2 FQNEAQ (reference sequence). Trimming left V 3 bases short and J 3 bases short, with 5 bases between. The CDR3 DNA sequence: TGTGCCAGCAGCTTGCAGGACACCGGGGAGCTGTTTTTT. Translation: CASSLQDTGELFF. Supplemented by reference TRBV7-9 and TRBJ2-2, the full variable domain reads DTGVSQNPRHKITKRGQNVTFRCDPISEHNRLYWYRQTLGQGPEFLTYFQNEAQLEKSRLLSDRFSAERPKGSFSTLEIQRTEQGDSAMYLCASSLQDTGELFFGEGSRLTVL.

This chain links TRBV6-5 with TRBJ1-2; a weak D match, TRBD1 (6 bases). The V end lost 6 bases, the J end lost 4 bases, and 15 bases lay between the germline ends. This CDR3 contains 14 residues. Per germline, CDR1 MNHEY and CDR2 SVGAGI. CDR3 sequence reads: CASSTGTPPYGYTF. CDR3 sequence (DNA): TGTGCCAGCAGCACCGGGACACCACCCTATGGCTACACCTTC.

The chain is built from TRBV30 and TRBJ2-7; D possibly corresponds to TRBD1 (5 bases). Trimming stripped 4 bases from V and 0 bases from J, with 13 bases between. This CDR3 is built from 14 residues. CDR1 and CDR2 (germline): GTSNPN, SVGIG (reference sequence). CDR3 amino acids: CAWTKGRYSYEQYF. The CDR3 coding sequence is TGTGCCTGGACCAAGGGGCGATACTCCTACGAGCAGTACTTC.